This T cell receptor beta chain derives from a study of blood T cell repertoires in COVID-19. Study at large: Acute and convalescent COVID-19 specimens originated in the United States, Italy and Spain.

The CDR3 has 14 amino acids. V shed 4 bases and J 7 bases; nucleotides not matched to a gene: 5. Germline assignment: CDR1 SGHNT and CDR2 YYREEE (reference sequence). In the original workflow: Estimated nucleated cell counts came from reference gene primer amplification. Sequenced by immunoSEQ multiplex PCR; TCRdb stores in-frame clones only, minus some. V and J calls plus clone size are reproduced from that table; the DNA served to infer D and trimming. The sample carries roughly 60,000 clones, about 87% recorded once. This chain uses TRBV5-4 with TRBJ2-7; TRBD2 matches 13 bases. The sequenced sample was peripheral blood. The origin of this receptor is a man between 65 and 79 years old with acute or convalescent COVID-19. The CDR3 sequence is CASSGLAGEGEQYF. For the CDR3, the DNA is TGTGCCAGCAGCGGACTAGCGGGAGAAGGTGAGCAGTACTTC.